This record covers a single T cell receptor (beta chain). Looked up from germline, CDR1 is MDHEN and CDR2 is SYDVKM. CDR3 size: 14 residues. V lost 6 bases and J 10 bases, leaving 21 bases between the germline ends. Using immunoSEQ multiplex PCR, the repertoire was profiled, and TCRdb retains in-frame clones only, with some absent. Here the sample spans just over 85,000 clones, approximately 90% being singletons. This specimen comes from a study of blood T cell repertoires in COVID-19. The V call is TRBV28, the J call TRBJ1-1; D gene ambiguous. Source material: peripheral blood. This sequence originates from a man aged 45-60 years with acute or convalescent COVID-19. Here the CDR3 reads CASSTRQISRRAFF. In nucleotides, the CDR3 is TGTGCCAGCAGCACCCGACAAATCTCTCGTCGAGCTTTCTTT.